Listed here are 17 T cell receptor beta chains from one sample, sequenced in a study of T cell responses to AZD1222 COVID-19 vaccine. Produced via immunoSEQ multiplex PCR; TCRdb's table is partial and in-frame only. The sample yields 150,000 to 250,000 clones, approximately 94% seen once. The source was peripheral blood, collected 28 days after the second AZD1222 dose. The source is an adult who received the AZD1222 COVID-19 vaccine.

V and J are TRBV27 and TRBJ1-2, with D unresolved. This CDR3 has 14 amino acids. V lost 3 bases and J lost 4, with 12 bases in between. The V gene's germline CDR1 is MNHEY and CDR2 SMNVEV (reference sequence). CDR3 in DNA: TGTGCCAGCAGTTTTTCGGACCCACCCTATGGCTACACCTTC. This codes for CASSFSDPPYGYTF.

The chain carries TRBV6-1 and TRBJ2-1; 14 positions match TRBD2. CDR1 and CDR2 (germline): MNHNS, SASEGT. The CDR3 extends over 16 amino acids. V lost 4 bases, J lost 8 bases, and 7 bases stayed unmatched. Here the CDR3 reads CASSGRTSGGRDEQFF. CDR3 bases: TGTGCCAGCAGTGGACGGACTAGCGGGGGGCGGGATGAGCAGTTCTTC.

This clone was found many times. The chain has TRBV2 and TRBJ1-3; 7 bases match TRBD1. Looked up from germline, CDR1 is SNHLY and CDR2 is FYNNEI. This CDR3 has 15 residues. J gave up 5 bases and V 5 bases, and 9 bases lay outside the gene matches. Here the CDR3 DNA reads TGTGCCAGCAGTCCCTCGACAGGGTCTAGAAACACCATATATTTT. Translating gives CASSPSTGSRNTIYF.

The chain combines TRBV9 with TRBJ2-2; no firm D call. This CDR3 is built from 15 residues. Germline V gives CDR1 SGDLS, CDR2 YYNGEE. V was pared by 0 bases and J by 3 bases, with 9 bases between. CDR3 in DNA: TGTGCCAGCAGCGTAGGGCCGGAACACACCGGGGAGCTGTTTTTT. Amino acids: CASSVGPEHTGELFF. The full variable domain, rest sourced from reference TRBV9 and TRBJ2-2, is DSGVTQTPKHLITATGQRVTLRCSPRSGDLSVYWYQQSLDQGLQFLIQYYNGEERAKGNILERFSAQQFPDLHSELNLSSLELGDSALYFCASSVGPEHTGELFFGEGSRLTVL.

The chain recombines TRBV12-3 or TRBV12-4 with TRBJ1-6; no reliable D call. The ends were cut back, 6 bases at V and 10 bases at J, with 13 bases in the middle. This CDR3 contains 13 residues. The CDR3 coding sequence is TGTGCCAGCAGCGGGCCCCGAGGGTCACCCCTCCACTTT. Residues: CASSGPRGSPLHF.

The J gene is TRBJ1-2, the V gene TRBV2; tentatively, D is TRBD1 (5 bases). The CDR3 totals 12 residues. The germline V and J ends were trimmed by 4 bases and 7 bases, with 10 bases remaining between them. The V gene's germline CDR1 is SNHLY and CDR2 FYNNEI. The CDR3 region is CASSGPGRGYTF. The CDR3 nucleotides read TGTGCCAGCAGTGGGCCAGGGCGTGGCTACACCTTC. Complete variable domain (other parts from reference TRBV2 and TRBJ1-2): EPEVTQTPSHQVTQMGQEVILRCVPISNHLYFYWYRQILGQKVEFLVSFYNNEISEKSEIFDDQFSVERPDGSNFTLKIRSTKLEDSAMYFCASSGPGRGYTFGSGTRLTVV.

V is TRBV7-8 and J is TRBJ1-1, with D unclear. Germline V gene sequence: CDR1 SGHVS, CDR2 FQNEAQ. Trimming shortened V by 0 bases and J by 0 bases, and 8 bases separated the two germline ends. The CDR3 extends over 15 amino acids. Here the CDR3 reads CASSLAVGMNTEAFF. The CDR3 nucleotides read TGTGCCAGCAGCTTAGCGGTCGGCATGAACACTGAAGCTTTCTTT. Complete variable domain (other parts from reference TRBV7-8 and TRBJ1-1): GAGVSQSPRYKVAKRGQDVALRCDPISGHVSLFWYQQALGQGPEFLTYFQNEAQLDKSGLPSDRFFAERPEGSVSTLKIQRTQQEDSAVYLCASSLAVGMNTEAFFGQGTRLTVV.

The chain uses TRBV5-1 and TRBJ1-2; tentative D call: TRBD1 (6 bases). The length of the CDR3 is 14 residues. Trimming removed 4 bases at V and 4 bases at J, with 14 bases between. Germline V gene sequence: CDR1 SGHRS, CDR2 YFSETQ. CDR3 in DNA: TGCGCCAGCAGCCCGCCAGGGGTTGGCTATGGCTACACCTTC. Translation gives CASSPPGVGYGYTF.

The J gene is TRBJ2-7, the V gene TRBV19; no clear D gene. Germline lookup yields CDR1 LNHDA and CDR2 SQIVND (reference sequence). This CDR3 is 17 amino acids long. Trimming cost V 3 bases and J 2 bases, with 20 bases left between them. CDR3 nucleotide sequence: TGTGCCAGTAGTATTCGATCTGTGGGGATAAGACCCTACGAGCAGTACTTC. This codes for CASSIRSVGIRPYEQYF.

The chain joins TRBV29-1 to TRBJ1-1; TRBD1 is a possible D gene (5 bases). The CDR3 extends over 14 amino acids. Germline-derived CDR1 and CDR2 are SQVTM and ANQGSEA. The V end lost 2 bases, the J end lost 0 bases, and 10 bases lay between the germline ends. The CDR3 protein is CSVERGSLNTEAFF. CDR3 sequence (DNA): TGCAGCGTTGAAAGGGGAAGCCTGAACACTGAAGCTTTCTTT.

This clone was found a few times. The rearrangement joins TRBV10-1 to TRBJ2-1; either TRBD1 or TRBD2 may fit D (6 bases each). The CDR3 runs 14 residues. The germline V and J ends were trimmed by 2 bases and 3 bases, with 8 bases remaining between them. Looked up from germline, CDR1 is WNHNN and CDR2 is SYGVQD (reference sequence). DNA for the CDR3: TGCGCCAGCAGTGAGGGGGGGCTCTACAATGAGCAGTTCTTC. This translates into CASSEGGLYNEQFF.

The V gene is TRBV3-1 (or the pseudogene TRBV3-2), the J gene TRBJ1-5; D gene uncertain. CDR3 size: 17 residues. V dropped 4 bases and J dropped 4 bases, with 20 bases sitting between them. Germline V gene data show CDR1 as LGHDT and CDR2 as YNNKEL (reference sequence). The CDR3 is CASSPQGGPGRNQPQHF. In DNA, the CDR3 is TGTGCCAGCAGCCCCCAAGGAGGGCCCGGGAGGAATCAGCCCCAGCATTTT.

The chain carries TRBV6-2 or TRBV6-3 and TRBJ2-5; 9 nucleotides match TRBD1. The CDR3 has 14 amino acids. Germline-derived CDR1 and CDR2 are MNHEY and SVGEGT. The V gene end was trimmed by 5 bases and the J gene end by 5 bases; junction bases not matched to a gene: 6. In DNA, the CDR3 is TGTGCCAGCAGTCCACAGGGGGCGCGGGAGACCCAGTACTTC. It encodes CASSPQGARETQYF.

This rearrangement joins TRBV7-9 to TRBJ1-5; 7 positions agree with TRBD1. Germline lookup yields CDR1 SEHNR and CDR2 FQNEAQ (reference sequence). The CDR3 totals 14 residues. V lost 5 bases, J lost 4 bases, and 5 bases stayed unmatched. The CDR3 sequence is CASSRGQANQPQHF. CDR3 bases: TGTGCCAGCAGCCGCGGACAGGCTAATCAGCCCCAGCATTTT.

This chain uses TRBV5-8 with TRBJ2-6; TRBD1 matches at 9 bases. CDR1 and CDR2 (germline): SGHTS, YDEGEE. V gave up 7 bases and J gave up 5 bases; unmatched junction bases: 10. This CDR3 is built from 16 residues. This chain's CDR3 is CASPGQGLSRANVLTF. The CDR3 DNA follows: TGTGCCAGCCCTGGACAGGGGCTTTCTAGGGCCAACGTCCTGACTTTC. The whole variable domain, remainder taken from reference TRBV5-8 and TRBJ2-6, is EAGVTQSPTHLIKTRGQQATLRCSPISGHTSVYWYQQALGLGLQFLLWYDEGEERNRGNFPPRFSGRQFPNYSSELNVNALELEDSALYLCASPGQGLSRANVLTFGAGSRLTVL.

The CDR3 loop is CASSAQGAGPLGEQYF. As DNA, the CDR3 is TGTGCCAGCTCAGCCCAGGGGGCGGGGCCCCTTGGAGAGCAGTACTTC. J is TRBJ2-7 and V is TRBV18; 8 positions agree with TRBD1. The germline CDR1 and CDR2 sequences are KGHSH and LQKENI. The CDR3 has 16 amino acids. Losses at the gene ends were 5 bases for V and 7 bases for J; bases not matched to a gene: 16.

The genes are TRBV4-2 and TRBJ2-2, with 10 bases aligning to TRBD2. Germline assignment: CDR1 LGHNA and CDR2 YNFKEQ. The CDR3 totals 16 residues. After removal of 4 bases from V and 2 bases from J, the junction contained 4 bases not matched to a gene. The CDR3 nucleotides are TGTGCCAGCAGCCCTACTAGCGGGGCTAACACCGGGGAGCTGTTTTTT. The encoded protein is CASSPTSGANTGELFF.